Below, one T cell receptor beta chain is given with its context. The table came from immunoSEQ multiplex PCR; TCRdb's copy has only in-frame clones and leaves some out. The sample has approximately 390,000 clones, 85% to 90% seen once. The data belong to a study of blood T cell repertoires in COVID-19. Germline V gene sequence: CDR1 LGHNA, CDR2 YSLEER. CDR3 length equals 16 residues. The J segment lost 12 bases and the V segment lost 0 bases, leaving 15 bases of the junction unmatched. The sequenced material came from peripheral blood. The sequence was collected from a man between 18 and 29 years old with active or convalescent COVID-19. The chain combines TRBV4-3 with TRBJ2-3; 7 bases are shared with TRBD1. In DNA form, the CDR3 reads TGCGCCAGCAGCCAAGAAGTCCTGGGGACAGCGCGTCGACAGTATTTT. Amino acid sequence: CASSQEVLGTARRQYF.